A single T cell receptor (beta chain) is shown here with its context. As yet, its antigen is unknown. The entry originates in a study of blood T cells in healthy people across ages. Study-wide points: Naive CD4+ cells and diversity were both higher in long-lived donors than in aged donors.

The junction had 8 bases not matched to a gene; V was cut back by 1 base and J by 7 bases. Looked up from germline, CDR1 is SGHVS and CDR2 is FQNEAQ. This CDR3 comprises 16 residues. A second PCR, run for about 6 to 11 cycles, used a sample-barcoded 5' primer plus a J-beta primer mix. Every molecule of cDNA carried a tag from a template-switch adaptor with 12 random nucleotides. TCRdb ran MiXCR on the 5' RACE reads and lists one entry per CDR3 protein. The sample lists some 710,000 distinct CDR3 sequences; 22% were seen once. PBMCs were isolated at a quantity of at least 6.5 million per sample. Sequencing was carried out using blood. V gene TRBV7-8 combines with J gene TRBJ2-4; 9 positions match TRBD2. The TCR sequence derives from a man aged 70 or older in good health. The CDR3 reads CASSLGGRANSNIQYF. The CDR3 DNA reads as TGTGCCAGCAGCTTAGGCGGGAGGGCCAATTCCAACATTCAGTACTTC.